This T cell receptor beta chain was retrieved from a study of T-cell memory formation after mild COVID-19. CDR1 is DFQATT and CDR2 is SNEGSKA in the germline V gene (reference sequence). The CDR3 extends over 14 amino acids. Trimming took off 0 bases at V and 1 base at J, with 9 bases between the two ends. This clonotype was detected only a few times. MiXCR, applied by TCRdb to the 5' RACE reads, yields one record per CDR3 protein. Of hundreds of thousands of distinct CDR3 sequences listed, roughly 14% were seen once; the top ten hold approximately 20%. This sequence originates from a man younger than 30 who had mild COVID-19 (a few samples of this study predate the infection). Cell type and time point are not known. The genes are TRBV20-1 and TRBJ1-1; D unresolved. The specimen was PBMCs or a T cell subset sorted from them (not recorded which). CDR3 coding DNA: TGCAGTGCTAGAGAGAGCACTCAGAACACTGAAGCTTTCTTT. It specifies CSARESTQNTEAFF.